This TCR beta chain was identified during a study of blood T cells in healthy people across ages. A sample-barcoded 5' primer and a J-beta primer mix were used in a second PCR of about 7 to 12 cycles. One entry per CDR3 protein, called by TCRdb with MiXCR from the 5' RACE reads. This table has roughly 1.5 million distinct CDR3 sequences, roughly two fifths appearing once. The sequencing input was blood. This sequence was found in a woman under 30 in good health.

The CDR3 loop reads CASSPRGQVYTF. The CDR3 nucleotides are TGTGCCAGCAGCCCGCGCGGACAGGTCTACACCTTC. This sequence joins TRBV7-9 and TRBJ1-2; TRBD1 agrees at 7 bases. CDR1 is SEHNR, CDR2 FQNEAQ, per germline (reference sequence). Trimming at V came to 5 bases and at J to 10 bases, leaving 7 bases not matched to a gene. This CDR3 comprises 12 residues.